A selection of T cell receptor beta chains follows, all from one sample in a study of blood T cell repertoires in COVID-19. Repertoires were generated with immunoSEQ multiplex PCR, while TCRdb's copy carries only in-frame clones and drops some. The sample holds 150,000 to 200,000 clones, around 88% seen once. The source material was peripheral blood. The receptor set was obtained from a woman aged 30 to 39 with acute or convalescent COVID-19. Each CDR3 is given with its conserved first and last residue. The order of the fields is V gene, clone size, J gene, D gene, CDR3 DNA, CDR3 protein. The D gene is left open where the match is weak. Some rows have no size entry. The others give once, few or many, or a class for an expanded clone.

v_call: TRBV6-5
clone_size: once
j_call: TRBJ2-1
d_call: -
cdr3_nt: TGTGCCAGCCGGGTCCATACTCTGGATGAGCAGTTCTTC
cdr3_aa: CASRVHTLDEQFF

v_call: TRBV5-6
clone_size: -
j_call: TRBJ2-5
d_call: TRBD1
cdr3_nt: TGTGCCAGCAGCCCGTTGGACAGGGAAGGGGAGACCCAGTACTTC
cdr3_aa: CASSPLDREGETQYF

v_call: TRBV6-5
clone_size: -
j_call: TRBJ2-5
d_call: -
cdr3_nt: TGTGCCAGCAGCATCGACTTGGTTAGGACCCAGTACTTC
cdr3_aa: CASSIDLVRTQYF

v_call: TRBV7-8
clone_size: -
j_call: TRBJ1-1
d_call: -
cdr3_nt: TGTGCCAGCAGCTTAGACAAGGGGAATCTGGGAAGAGCTTTCTTT
cdr3_aa: CASSLDKGNLGRAFF

v_call: TRBV28
clone_size: once
j_call: TRBJ2-7
d_call: TRBD1
cdr3_nt: TGTGCCAGCAGTCCTCCGGGACAGGGGGCTAGGTACGAGCAGTACTTC
cdr3_aa: CASSPPGQGARYEQYF

v_call: TRBV6-5
clone_size: -
j_call: TRBJ2-5
d_call: TRBD2
cdr3_nt: TGTGCCAGCAGTCACGGACTAGCGGGAAGAGAGACCCAGTACTTC
cdr3_aa: CASSHGLAGRETQYF

v_call: TRBV19
clone_size: -
j_call: TRBJ2-7
d_call: -
cdr3_nt: TGTGCCAGTAGTATGCAGGCCCGCGGGACTTACTACGAGCAGTACTTC
cdr3_aa: CASSMQARGTYYEQYF

v_call: TRBV10-3
clone_size: -
j_call: TRBJ2-5
d_call: TRBD2
cdr3_nt: TGTGCCATCAGCCGGACTAGCGGGAGGTTACCCCAAGAGACCCAGTACTTC
cdr3_aa: CAISRTSGRLPQETQYF

v_call: TRBV27
clone_size: -
j_call: TRBJ2-1
d_call: TRBD2
cdr3_nt: TGTGCCAGCAGTCCGCTCGGGGGGAGGTACAATGAGCAGTTCTTC
cdr3_aa: CASSPLGGRYNEQFF

v_call: TRBV10-1
clone_size: -
j_call: TRBJ1-1
d_call: -
cdr3_nt: TGCGCCAGCAGTGAGTCGGGCGTGAACACTGAAGCTTTCTTT
cdr3_aa: CASSESGVNTEAFF

v_call: TRBV5-4
clone_size: -
j_call: TRBJ1-2
d_call: -
cdr3_nt: TGTGCCAGCAGCTTGGGCGGTGGCTACACCTTC
cdr3_aa: CASSLGGGYTF

v_call: TRBV30
clone_size: -
j_call: TRBJ2-1
d_call: TRBD2
cdr3_nt: TGTGCCTGGAGTGGACTAGCGGGAGTCAATGAGCAGTTCTTC
cdr3_aa: CAWSGLAGVNEQFF

v_call: TRBV29-1
clone_size: -
j_call: TRBJ2-3
d_call: -
cdr3_nt: TGCAGCGTTGTAGCGGCCCCTAGCCCCACGCAGTATTTT
cdr3_aa: CSVVAAPSPTQYF

v_call: TRBV5-5
clone_size: few
j_call: TRBJ2-7
d_call: -
cdr3_nt: TGTGCCAGCAGCTTGGAAGGGACTGGCTACTACGAGCAGTACTTC
cdr3_aa: CASSLEGTGYYEQYF

v_call: TRBV7-2
clone_size: -
j_call: TRBJ2-1
d_call: TRBD2
cdr3_nt: TGTGCCAGCACCCCTCCAGCGGGAGGGTTCTACAATGAGCAGTTCTTC
cdr3_aa: CASTPPAGGFYNEQFF

v_call: TRBV6-1
clone_size: -
j_call: TRBJ2-3
d_call: TRBD2
cdr3_nt: TGTGCCAGCAGTGAGGGTCCGGGACTAGACACAGATACGCAGTATTTT
cdr3_aa: CASSEGPGLDTDTQYF

v_call: TRBV3-1/TRBV3-2
clone_size: -
j_call: TRBJ2-5
d_call: -
cdr3_nt: TGTGCCAGCAGCCAAAGGACAGTCCAAGAGACCCAGTACTTC
cdr3_aa: CASSQRTVQETQYF

v_call: TRBV2
clone_size: -
j_call: TRBJ1-6
d_call: -
cdr3_nt: TGTGCCAGCAGTGACGGGTCACCCCTCCACTTT
cdr3_aa: CASSDGSPLHF

v_call: TRBV5-1
clone_size: -
j_call: TRBJ1-2
d_call: -
cdr3_nt: TGCGCCAGCAGCTTGGTCCCGGGGGTAGAGGATGGCTACACCTTC
cdr3_aa: CASSLVPGVEDGYTF

v_call: TRBV29-1
clone_size: -
j_call: TRBJ2-3
d_call: TRBD2
cdr3_nt: TGCAGCGTTGAAGACTTAGAGCGGGGAGGCACAGATACGCAGTATTTT
cdr3_aa: CSVEDLERGGTDTQYF

v_call: TRBV3-1/TRBV3-2
clone_size: -
j_call: TRBJ2-3
d_call: -
cdr3_nt: TGTGCCAGCAGCCCACTAACTAACACAGATACGCAGTATTTT
cdr3_aa: CASSPLTNTDTQYF

v_call: TRBV11-2
clone_size: -
j_call: TRBJ2-7
d_call: TRBD1
cdr3_nt: TGTGCCAGCAGTCTCATTGGCCAGGGGGCGCGGGAGCAGTACTTC
cdr3_aa: CASSLIGQGAREQYF

v_call: TRBV29-1
clone_size: -
j_call: TRBJ1-4
d_call: -
cdr3_nt: TGCAGCGTTGAGGGGCAGGCTGGTGAAAAACTGTTTTTT
cdr3_aa: CSVEGQAGEKLFF

v_call: TRBV18
clone_size: -
j_call: TRBJ1-1
d_call: -
cdr3_nt: TGTGCCAGCTCACCCAGACAGGACCTAAACACTGAAGCTTTCTTT
cdr3_aa: CASSPRQDLNTEAFF

v_call: TRBV14
clone_size: -
j_call: TRBJ2-7
d_call: TRBD1
cdr3_nt: TGTGCCAGCAGCCAAGGAATCCGGGACAGGGGGAACGAGCAGTACTTC
cdr3_aa: CASSQGIRDRGNEQYF

v_call: TRBV6-5
clone_size: -
j_call: TRBJ2-1
d_call: -
cdr3_nt: TGTGCCAGCAGTTACGAGAGCTCCTACAATGAGCAGTTCTTC
cdr3_aa: CASSYESSYNEQFF

v_call: TRBV3-1/TRBV3-2
clone_size: once
j_call: TRBJ1-6
d_call: -
cdr3_nt: TGTGCCAGCAGCCAAGGGTCAGGAAAGGATTCACCCCTCCACTTT
cdr3_aa: CASSQGSGKDSPLHF

v_call: TRBV10-3
clone_size: -
j_call: TRBJ2-3
d_call: TRBD2
cdr3_nt: TGTGCCACCATTAGCGGGGCGGGGGATACGCAGTATTTT
cdr3_aa: CATISGAGDTQYF

v_call: TRBV5-1
clone_size: -
j_call: TRBJ2-1
d_call: -
cdr3_nt: TGCGCCAGCAGCTTGTACACTATCAATGAGCAGTTCTTC
cdr3_aa: CASSLYTINEQFF

v_call: TRBV6-5
clone_size: -
j_call: TRBJ1-6
d_call: -
cdr3_nt: TGTGCCAGCAGTTACTCGGAATTTGCGGATTCACCCCTCCACTTT
cdr3_aa: CASSYSEFADSPLHF

v_call: TRBV5-4
clone_size: -
j_call: TRBJ1-4
d_call: -
cdr3_nt: TGTGCCAGCAGCTTGGGCAGACACGAAAAACTGTTTTTT
cdr3_aa: CASSLGRHEKLFF

v_call: TRBV30
clone_size: -
j_call: TRBJ1-1
d_call: -
cdr3_nt: TGTGCCTGGAGTGTAGAGGAGAACACTGAAGCTTTCTTT
cdr3_aa: CAWSVEENTEAFF

v_call: TRBV5-1
clone_size: -
j_call: TRBJ1-6
d_call: TRBD1
cdr3_nt: TGCGCCAGCAGCTTGTCGGGACAGGGCGAAAATTCACCCCTCCACTTT
cdr3_aa: CASSLSGQGENSPLHF

v_call: TRBV5-1
clone_size: once
j_call: TRBJ2-2
d_call: -
cdr3_nt: TGCGCCAGCAGCTCAGGGGACACCTCGCTGACGGGGGAGCTGTTTTTT
cdr3_aa: CASSSGDTSLTGELFF

v_call: TRBV5-1
clone_size: -
j_call: TRBJ1-1
d_call: TRBD1
cdr3_nt: TGCGCCAGCAGCTTGGCCGGGTACGGGACAGATGAAGCTTTCTTT
cdr3_aa: CASSLAGYGTDEAFF

v_call: TRBV10-3
clone_size: few
j_call: TRBJ2-1
d_call: TRBD2
cdr3_nt: TGTGCCATCAGACTAGCGGGAGAGGGTTATGAGCAGTTCTTC
cdr3_aa: CAIRLAGEGYEQFF

v_call: TRBV7-6
clone_size: -
j_call: TRBJ1-5
d_call: -
cdr3_nt: TGTGCCAGCAGCCCCTCCAGTGTGTATAGCAATCAGCCCCAGCATTTT
cdr3_aa: CASSPSSVYSNQPQHF

v_call: TRBV5-1
clone_size: -
j_call: TRBJ2-5
d_call: -
cdr3_nt: TGCGCCAGCAGCGCCCTACAGCCGCAAGAGACCCAGTACTTC
cdr3_aa: CASSALQPQETQYF

v_call: TRBV30
clone_size: -
j_call: TRBJ2-7
d_call: -
cdr3_nt: TGTGCCTGGAGCAGCGGGACAGGACTCTACGAGCAGTACTTC
cdr3_aa: CAWSSGTGLYEQYF

v_call: TRBV10-2
clone_size: -
j_call: TRBJ1-3
d_call: -
cdr3_nt: TGCGCCAGCAGCAGGGGATCGGGAAACACCATATATTTT
cdr3_aa: CASSRGSGNTIYF

v_call: TRBV30
clone_size: -
j_call: TRBJ1-5
d_call: -
cdr3_nt: TGTGCCTGGAGTCTGACACTGAGCAATCAGCCCCAGCATTTT
cdr3_aa: CAWSLTLSNQPQHF

v_call: TRBV28
clone_size: -
j_call: TRBJ1-4
d_call: -
cdr3_nt: TGTGCCAGCAGTTTAAGGGGGTTCCTAACGACTAATGAAAAACTGTTTTTT
cdr3_aa: CASSLRGFLTTNEKLFF

v_call: TRBV18
clone_size: -
j_call: TRBJ2-3
d_call: -
cdr3_nt: TGTGCCAGCTCACCTCCGGGGCAGGGGGATACGCAGTATTTT
cdr3_aa: CASSPPGQGDTQYF

v_call: TRBV7-9
clone_size: many
j_call: TRBJ1-1
d_call: -
cdr3_nt: TGTGCCAGCAGTCCTGACAGCACTGAAGCTTTCTTT
cdr3_aa: CASSPDSTEAFF

v_call: TRBV2
clone_size: -
j_call: TRBJ1-5
d_call: -
cdr3_nt: TGTGCCAGCAGCGACGACAGGTTACAGCCCCAGCATTTT
cdr3_aa: CASSDDRLQPQHF

v_call: TRBV28
clone_size: -
j_call: TRBJ2-3
d_call: TRBD1
cdr3_nt: TGTGCCAGCACCTTGGACAGGTCCTACGGGGCTAGCACAGATACGCAGTATTTT
cdr3_aa: CASTLDRSYGASTDTQYF

v_call: TRBV7-9
clone_size: -
j_call: TRBJ2-2
d_call: TRBD2
cdr3_nt: TGTGCCAGCAGCTTCCGCCGGGGGGACGGGGAGCTGTTTTTT
cdr3_aa: CASSFRRGDGELFF

v_call: TRBV28
clone_size: once
j_call: TRBJ2-7
d_call: -
cdr3_nt: TGTGCCAGCCTGTCAGGGCTCTACGAGCAGTACTTC
cdr3_aa: CASLSGLYEQYF

v_call: TRBV28
clone_size: -
j_call: TRBJ1-6
d_call: TRBD1
cdr3_nt: TGTGCCAGCAGTACCCCCGGACAGGGACAAAATTCACCCCTCCACTTT
cdr3_aa: CASSTPGQGQNSPLHF

v_call: TRBV7-9
clone_size: -
j_call: TRBJ2-6
d_call: -
cdr3_nt: TGTGCCAGCAGCCAACCGGACAGAACTGGGGCCAACGTCCTGACTTTC
cdr3_aa: CASSQPDRTGANVLTF

v_call: TRBV19
clone_size: few
j_call: TRBJ2-1
d_call: -
cdr3_nt: TGTGCCAGTAGTATATTCCCCCAGCAAGCGTTGTGGCAATACAATGAGCAGTTCTTC
cdr3_aa: CASSIFPQQALWQYNEQFF

v_call: TRBV18
clone_size: -
j_call: TRBJ2-1
d_call: TRBD2
cdr3_nt: TGTGCCAGCTCACCGAGCGGGATGAGTTACAATGAGCAGTTCTTC
cdr3_aa: CASSPSGMSYNEQFF

v_call: TRBV19
clone_size: -
j_call: TRBJ2-2
d_call: -
cdr3_nt: TGTGCCAGTAGTATAGGGGCCGGGGGCACCGGGGAGCTGTTTTTT
cdr3_aa: CASSIGAGGTGELFF

v_call: TRBV4-2
clone_size: -
j_call: TRBJ2-7
d_call: TRBD2
cdr3_nt: TGTGCCAGCAGCCACCCTGGGGGGCTAGCGGGAGGTGCCGAGCAGTACTTC
cdr3_aa: CASSHPGGLAGGAEQYF

v_call: TRBV28
clone_size: -
j_call: TRBJ1-2
d_call: -
cdr3_nt: TGTGCCAGCAGTTTAAAGGGAGGCGGCTACACCTTC
cdr3_aa: CASSLKGGGYTF

v_call: TRBV30
clone_size: -
j_call: TRBJ2-5
d_call: -
cdr3_nt: TGTGCCTGGAGTGTGAAAGACCCCAGGGAGACCCAGTACTTC
cdr3_aa: CAWSVKDPRETQYF

v_call: TRBV5-4
clone_size: -
j_call: TRBJ2-3
d_call: TRBD2
cdr3_nt: TGTGCCAGCAGCTTGGGGGGAGCTAGCGGGAGTGGTACAGATACGCAGTATTTT
cdr3_aa: CASSLGGASGSGTDTQYF

v_call: TRBV7-9
clone_size: -
j_call: TRBJ2-7
d_call: TRBD2
cdr3_nt: TGTGCCAGCAGCGTTAGCGGGAGAACGCACGAGCAGTACTTC
cdr3_aa: CASSVSGRTHEQYF

v_call: TRBV28
clone_size: -
j_call: TRBJ2-1
d_call: -
cdr3_nt: TGTGCCAGCTGCCTTCCCCCGGGACTTCCTAATGAGCAGTTCTTC
cdr3_aa: CASCLPPGLPNEQFF